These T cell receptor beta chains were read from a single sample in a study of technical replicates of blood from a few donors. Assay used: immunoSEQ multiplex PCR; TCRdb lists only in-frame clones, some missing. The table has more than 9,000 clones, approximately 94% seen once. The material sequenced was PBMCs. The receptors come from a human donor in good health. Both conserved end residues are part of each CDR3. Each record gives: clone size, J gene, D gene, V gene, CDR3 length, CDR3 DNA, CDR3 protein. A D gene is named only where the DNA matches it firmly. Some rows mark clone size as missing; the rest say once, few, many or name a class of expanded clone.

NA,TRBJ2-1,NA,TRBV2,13,TGTGCCAGCAGTGATTGGGGCGGCAATGAGCAGTTCTTC,CASSDWGGNEQFF
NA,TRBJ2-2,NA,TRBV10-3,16,TGTGCCTCGATAGGGGGGGACACCGCGAACACCGGGGAGCTGTTTTTT,CASIGGDTANTGELFF
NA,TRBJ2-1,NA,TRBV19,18,TGTGCCAGTAGTATAGCCGCCCACCGCGGAGTTGGAGGAAATGAGCAGTTCTTC,CASSIAAHRGVGGNEQFF
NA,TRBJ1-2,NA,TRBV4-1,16,TGCGCCAGCAGCCAACCCCTGCGACAGACCAACTATGGCTACACCTTC,CASSQPLRQTNYGYTF
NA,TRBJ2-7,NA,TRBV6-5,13,TGTGCCAGCAGCAGGACTCGCTCCTACGAGCAGTACTTC,CASSRTRSYEQYF
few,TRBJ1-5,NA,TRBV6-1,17,TGTGCCAGCAGTGGGAGGGATGTAAGGTATAGCAATCAGCCCCAGCATTTT,CASSGRDVRYSNQPQHF
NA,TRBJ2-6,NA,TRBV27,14,TGTGCCAGCGCCGAGAACTCTGGGGCCAACGTCCTGACTTTC,CASAENSGANVLTF
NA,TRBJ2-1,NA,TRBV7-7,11,TGTGCCAGCAGCTTCGTCGTTGAGCAGTTCTTC,CASSFVVEQFF
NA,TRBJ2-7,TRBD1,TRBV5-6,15,TGTGCCAGCAGCTTACCCGGGACAGGGACCCACGAGCAGTACTTC,CASSLPGTGTHEQYF
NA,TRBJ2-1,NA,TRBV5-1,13,TGCGCCAGCAGCTTGGGGACAGTCAATGAGCAGTTCTTC,CASSLGTVNEQFF
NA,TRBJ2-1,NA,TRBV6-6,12,TGTGCCAGCAGCCTCCCGGGACTGGACCAGTTCTTC,CASSLPGLDQFF
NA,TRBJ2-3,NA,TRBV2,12,TGTGCCAGCAGAATAGTGGCAGATACGCAGTATTTT,CASRIVADTQYF
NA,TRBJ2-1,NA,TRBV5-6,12,TGTGCCAGCAGCTTCGGGACAATCGAGCAGTTCTTC,CASSFGTIEQFF
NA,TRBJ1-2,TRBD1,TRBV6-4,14,TGTGCCAGCAGTGGGACAGGGAATAACTATGGCTACACCTTC,CASSGTGNNYGYTF
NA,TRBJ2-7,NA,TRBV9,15,TGTGCCAGCAGCGTAGCATGGGGCCAGCACTACGAGCAGTACTTC,CASSVAWGQHYEQYF
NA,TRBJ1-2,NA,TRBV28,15,TGTGCCAGCAGGACCCCGGGGGGGGATAAATATGGCTACACCTTC,CASRTPGGDKYGYTF
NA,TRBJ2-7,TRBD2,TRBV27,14,TGTGCCAGCAGTTGGGGCGGGAGTCTCTACGAGCAGTACTTC,CASSWGGSLYEQYF
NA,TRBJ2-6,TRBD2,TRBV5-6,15,TGTGCCAGCAGGGACGGGGGGTCCGGGGCCAACGTCCTGACTTTC,CASRDGGSGANVLTF
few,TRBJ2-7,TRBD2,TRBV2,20,TGTGCCAGCAGTGAACCGGAAGGACTAGCGGGAGGGCCTATCTCCTACGAGCAGTACTTC,CASSEPEGLAGGPISYEQYF
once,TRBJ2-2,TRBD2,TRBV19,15,TGTGCCACCGCGGCGGCTAGCGGTAACACCGGGGAGCTGTTTTTT,CATAAASGNTGELFF
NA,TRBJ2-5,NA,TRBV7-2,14,TGTGCCAGCAGCCCTTCGGACACCGGGGAGACCCAGTACTTC,CASSPSDTGETQYF
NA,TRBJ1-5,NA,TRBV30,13,TGTGCCTGGAGTGAACAGGGAGAGGAGCCCCAGCATTTT,CAWSEQGEEPQHF
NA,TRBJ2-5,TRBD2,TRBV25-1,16,TGTGCCAGCAGTGATCCCGGACTAGCGGGAGATGAGACCCAGTACTTC,CASSDPGLAGDETQYF
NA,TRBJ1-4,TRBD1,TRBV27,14,TGTGCCAGCAGTTTTCTAGGACAGGTTGAAAAACTGTTTTTT,CASSFLGQVEKLFF
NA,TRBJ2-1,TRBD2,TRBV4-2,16,TGTGCCAGCAGCCAAGCCTCTAGCGGTCTAAACAATGAGCAGTTCTTC,CASSQASSGLNNEQFF
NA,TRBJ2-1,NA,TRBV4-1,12,TGCGCCAGCAGCCAAGATCCGGTACAGCAGTTCTTC,CASSQDPVQQFF
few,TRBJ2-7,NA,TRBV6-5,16,TGTGCCAGCAGTTACTCGATAACGGGACACCTCTACGAGCAGTACTTC,CASSYSITGHLYEQYF
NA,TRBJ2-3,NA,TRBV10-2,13,TGCGCCAGCAACCTAAGTGGTGGAGATACGCAGTATTTT,CASNLSGGDTQYF
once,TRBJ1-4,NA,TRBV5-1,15,TGCGCCAGCAGCCCGGGCCGGGGGGCCAGTGAAAAACTGTTTTTT,CASSPGRGASEKLFF
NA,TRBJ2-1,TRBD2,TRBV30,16,TGTGCCTGGAGTGTACTTTGGGGGAGGGCCGACAATGAGCAGTTCTTC,CAWSVLWGRADNEQFF
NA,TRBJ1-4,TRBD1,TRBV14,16,TGTGCCAGCAGCCCCCGGACAGGGGGTACTAATGAAAAACTGTTTTTT,CASSPRTGGTNEKLFF
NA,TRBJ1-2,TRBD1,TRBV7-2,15,TGTGCCAGCAGCCGCCCGGGACAGGCACCATATGGCTACACCTTC,CASSRPGQAPYGYTF
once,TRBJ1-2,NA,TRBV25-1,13,TGTGCCAGCACCGGACATTACCTCTATGGCTACACCTTC,CASTGHYLYGYTF
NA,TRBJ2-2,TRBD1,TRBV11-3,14,TGTGCCAGCAGCCAGGACAGGACCACCGGGGAGCTGTTTTTT,CASSQDRTTGELFF
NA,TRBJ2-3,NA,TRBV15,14,TGTGCCACCAGCAGTGGCGGGTGGGCAGATACGCAGTATTTT,CATSSGGWADTQYF
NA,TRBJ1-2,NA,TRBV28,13,TGTGCCAGCAGTTGGGGGGGCGGGTATGGCTACACCTTC,CASSWGGGYGYTF
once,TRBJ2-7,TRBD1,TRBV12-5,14,TGTGCTAGTGGTGGACAGGGATCTTTTAGGGAGCAGTACTTC,CASGGQGSFREQYF
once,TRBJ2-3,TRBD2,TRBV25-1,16,TGTGCCAGCAGTGAGGGAGCTAGCGGAAGCACAGATACGCAGTATTTT,CASSEGASGSTDTQYF
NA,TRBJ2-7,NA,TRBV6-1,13,TGTGCCAGCAGTGTCGACAGTACCTACGAGCAGTACTTC,CASSVDSTYEQYF
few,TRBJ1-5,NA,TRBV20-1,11,TGCAGTGCTAGTCTTGATCAGCCCCAGCATTTT,CSASLDQPQHF
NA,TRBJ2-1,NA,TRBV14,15,TGTGCCAGCAGCCTAAGCAACTGGTACTACAATGAGCAGTTCTTC,CASSLSNWYYNEQFF
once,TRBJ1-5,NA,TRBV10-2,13,TGCGCCAGCAGCCCCCAGGGAGGGCAGCCCCAGCATTTT,CASSPQGGQPQHF
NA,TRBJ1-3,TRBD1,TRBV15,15,TGTGCCACAGGCCCCGGACAGGGGGCAGGAAACACCATATATTTT,CATGPGQGAGNTIYF
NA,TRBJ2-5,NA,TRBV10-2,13,TGCGCCACCCAAGGAGTCGAACTAGAGACCCAGTACTTC,CATQGVELETQYF
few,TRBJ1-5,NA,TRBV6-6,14,TGTGCCAGCAGTTTTGGCAGGTCCAATCAGCCCCAGCATTTT,CASSFGRSNQPQHF
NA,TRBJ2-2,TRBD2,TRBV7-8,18,TGTGCCAGCACCACCCTCGTGGGACTAGCGGGAGGAGGCGGGGAGCTGTTTTTT,CASTTLVGLAGGGGELFF
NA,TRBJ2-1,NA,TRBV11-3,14,TGTGCCAGCAGCTTAGCCACTAGTAACAATGAGCAGTTCTTC,CASSLATSNNEQFF
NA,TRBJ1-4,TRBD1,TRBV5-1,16,TGCGCCAGCAGCTTGGGCTCTGGGACAGGGTATGAAAAACTGTTTTTT,CASSLGSGTGYEKLFF
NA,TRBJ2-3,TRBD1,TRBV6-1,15,TGTGCCAGCCGACAGGGGGTTAGTGGAACAGATACGCAGTATTTT,CASRQGVSGTDTQYF
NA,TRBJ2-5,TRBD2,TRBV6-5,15,TGTGCCAGCAGCCCAACTGGGGGGGGGAGGGAGACCCAGTACTTC,CASSPTGGGRETQYF
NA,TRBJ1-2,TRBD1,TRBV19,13,TGTGCCAGTAGTACAGGACAGGGATATGGCTACACCTTC,CASSTGQGYGYTF
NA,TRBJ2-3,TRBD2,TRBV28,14,TGTGCCAGCAGTTTAGGAGCGGGAGTAGATACGCAGTATTTT,CASSLGAGVDTQYF
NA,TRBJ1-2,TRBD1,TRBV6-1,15,TGTGCCAGCATCGAGGGAGGACAGGTCAACTATGGCTACACCTTC,CASIEGGQVNYGYTF
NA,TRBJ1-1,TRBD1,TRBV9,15,TGTGCCAGCAGCGTAGGAGGGACAGGGGTTACTGAAGCTTTCTTT,CASSVGGTGVTEAFF